The clone carrying this T cell receptor (beta chain) was picked up many times. This specimen comes from a study of spatial heterogeneity in lung cancer. Study background: Where they were available, follow-up PBMC samples were sequenced, at a median of about 2 years after resection.

This CDR3 comprises 18 residues. CDR1 and CDR2 from the germline V gene are SGHAT and FQNNGV. V dropped 1 base and J dropped 5 bases, with 24 bases sitting between them. Time point in this sample: blood at routine non-recurrence follow-up after resection. Unsorted tumor, nontumor lung tissue or cryopreserved PBMC supplied the whole RNA. A distinct unique molecular identifier was carried by each TCR cDNA molecule. TCRdb re-derived calls from the 5' RACE reads in MiXCR, one entry per CDR3 protein. In the table there are about 43,000 distinct CDR3 sequences, 20% to 25% of which are singletons. The sample in question was PBMCs, obtained at follow-up. This chain joins TRBV11-2 and TRBJ2-7; perhaps D is TRBD1 or TRBD2 (5 bases each). The sequence came from a female donor with early-stage non-small cell lung cancer. The CDR3 loop reads CASSLGRSRAGLGDEQYF. DNA of the CDR3: TGTGCCAGCAGCTTAGGCAGGTCGCGGGCAGGGTTGGGTGACGAGCAGTACTTC. The complete variable domain, with remaining parts taken from reference TRBV11-2 and TRBJ2-7, reads EAGVAQSPRYKIIEKRQSVAFWCNPISGHATLYWYQQILGQGPKLLIQFQNNGVVDDSQLPKDRFSAERLKGVDSTLKIQPAKLEDSAVYLCASSLGRSRAGLGDEQYFGPGTRLTVT.